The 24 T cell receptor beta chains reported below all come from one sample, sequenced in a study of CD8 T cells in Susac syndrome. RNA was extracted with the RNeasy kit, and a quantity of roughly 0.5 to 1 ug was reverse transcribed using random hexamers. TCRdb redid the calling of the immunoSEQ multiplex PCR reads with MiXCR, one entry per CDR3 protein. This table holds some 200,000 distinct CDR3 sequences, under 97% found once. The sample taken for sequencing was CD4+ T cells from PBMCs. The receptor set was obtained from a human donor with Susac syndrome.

The CDR3, as DNA: TGCGCCAGCAGCTTGGTGGGGGCGGATGGCTACACCTTC. Its translation is CASSLVGADGYTF. The chain is built from TRBV5-1 and TRBJ1-2; tentatively, D is TRBD1 (6 bases). The V gene lost 0 bases and the J gene lost 6 bases, with 9 bases spanning the gap. The CDR3 is 13 residues long. The germline CDR1 and CDR2 sequences are SGHRS and YFSETQ.

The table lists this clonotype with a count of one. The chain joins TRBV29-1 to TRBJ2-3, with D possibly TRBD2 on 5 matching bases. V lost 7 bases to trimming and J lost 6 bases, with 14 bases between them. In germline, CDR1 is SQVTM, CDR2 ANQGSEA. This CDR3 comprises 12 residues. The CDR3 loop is CSALDSHDTQYF. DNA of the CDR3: TGCAGCGCACTGGACTCGCATGATACGCAGTATTTT.

The CDR3 region has the DNA TGCAGCGGGTTGGGAGCGGGGAACACCGGGGAGCTGTTTTTT. Amino acid sequence: CSGLGAGNTGELFF. The chain uses TRBV29-1 and TRBJ2-2; a possible D gene is TRBD2 (6 bases). This CDR3 has 14 residues. Trimming took off 7 bases at V and 1 base at J, with 13 bases between the two ends. Germline values: CDR1 SQVTM, CDR2 ANQGSEA.

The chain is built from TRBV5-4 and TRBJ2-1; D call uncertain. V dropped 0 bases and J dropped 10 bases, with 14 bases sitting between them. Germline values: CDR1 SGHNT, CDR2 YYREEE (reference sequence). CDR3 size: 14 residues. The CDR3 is CASSLDLVYVEQFF. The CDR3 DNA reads TGTGCCAGCAGCTTGGACCTCGTATACGTGGAGCAGTTCTTC.

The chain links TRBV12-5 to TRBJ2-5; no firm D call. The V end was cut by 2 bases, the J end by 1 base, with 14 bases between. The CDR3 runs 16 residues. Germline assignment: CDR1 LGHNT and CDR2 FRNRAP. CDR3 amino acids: CASGLNEAGPQETQYF. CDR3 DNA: TGTGCTAGTGGTTTGAACGAAGCAGGCCCCCAAGAGACCCAGTACTTC.

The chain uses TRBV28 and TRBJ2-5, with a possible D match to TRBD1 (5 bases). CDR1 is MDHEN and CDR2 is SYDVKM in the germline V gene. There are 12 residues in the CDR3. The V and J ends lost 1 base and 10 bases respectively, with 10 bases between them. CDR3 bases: TGTGCCAGCAGTTTATCAGGGCGGCACCAGTACTTC. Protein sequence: CASSLSGRHQYF.

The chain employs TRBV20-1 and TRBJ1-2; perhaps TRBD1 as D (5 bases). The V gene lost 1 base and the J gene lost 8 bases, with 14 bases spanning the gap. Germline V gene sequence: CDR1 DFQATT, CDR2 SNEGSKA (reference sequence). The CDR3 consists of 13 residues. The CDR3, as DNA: TGCAGTGCTAGAGGGGGACCGAAAAGGGGCTACACCTTC. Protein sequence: CSARGGPKRGYTF.

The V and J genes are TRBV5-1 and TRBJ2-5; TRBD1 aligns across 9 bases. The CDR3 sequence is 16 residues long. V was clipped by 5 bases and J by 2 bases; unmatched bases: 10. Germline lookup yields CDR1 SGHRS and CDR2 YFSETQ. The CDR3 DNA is TGCGCCAGCAGAAGTTCCGGACAGGGGCGTCAAGAGACCCAGTACTTC. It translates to CASRSSGQGRQETQYF.

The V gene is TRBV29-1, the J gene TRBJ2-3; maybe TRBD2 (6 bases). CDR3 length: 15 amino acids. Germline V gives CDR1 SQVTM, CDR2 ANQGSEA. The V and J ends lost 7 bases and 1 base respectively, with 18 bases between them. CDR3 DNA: TGCAGCGGAGCCTATTCAGCGGGCCGCACAGATACGCAGTATTTT. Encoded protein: CSGAYSAGRTDTQYF.

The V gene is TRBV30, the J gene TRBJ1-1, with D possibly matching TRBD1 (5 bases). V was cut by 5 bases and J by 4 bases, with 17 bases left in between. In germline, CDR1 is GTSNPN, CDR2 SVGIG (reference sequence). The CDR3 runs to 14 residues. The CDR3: CAWCIAAGPTEAFF. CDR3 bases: TGTGCCTGGTGTATCGCGGCGGGGCCCACTGAAGCTTTCTTT.

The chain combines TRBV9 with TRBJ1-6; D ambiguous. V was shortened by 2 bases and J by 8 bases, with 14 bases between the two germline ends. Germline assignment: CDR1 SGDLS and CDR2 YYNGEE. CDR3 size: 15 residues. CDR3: CASSVRTGRDSPLHF. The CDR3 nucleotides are TGTGCCAGCAGCGTCCGGACGGGCCGGGATTCACCCCTCCACTTT.

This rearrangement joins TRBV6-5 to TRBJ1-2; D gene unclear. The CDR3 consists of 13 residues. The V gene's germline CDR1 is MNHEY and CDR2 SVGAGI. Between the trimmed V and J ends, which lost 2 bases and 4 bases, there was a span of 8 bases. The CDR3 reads CASSYSRSYGYTF. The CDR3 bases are TGTGCCAGCAGTTACAGTAGGTCCTATGGCTACACCTTC.

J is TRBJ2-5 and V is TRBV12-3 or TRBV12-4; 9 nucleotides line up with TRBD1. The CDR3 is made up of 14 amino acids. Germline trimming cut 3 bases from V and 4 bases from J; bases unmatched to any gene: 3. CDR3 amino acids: CASSFNRGLETQYF. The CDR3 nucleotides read TGTGCCAGCAGTTTTAACAGGGGGCTAGAGACCCAGTACTTC.

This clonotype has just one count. Here the CDR3 reads CASSAIRRTDTQYF. CDR3 coding DNA: TGTGCCAGCAGCGCAATTCGTCGCACAGATACGCAGTATTTT. This chain links TRBV5-6 with TRBJ2-3; D unclear. V shed 4 bases and J shed 1 base, with 10 bases lying between them. Per germline, CDR1 SGHDT and CDR2 YYEEEE. The CDR3 contains 14 residues. The full variable domain, with the rest looked up from reference TRBV5-6 and TRBJ2-3, is DAGVTQSPTHLIKTRGQQVTLRCSPKSGHDTVSWYQQALGQGPQFIFQYYEEEERQRGNFPDRFSGHQFPNYSSELNVNALLLGDSALYLCASSAIRRTDTQYFGPGTRLTVL.

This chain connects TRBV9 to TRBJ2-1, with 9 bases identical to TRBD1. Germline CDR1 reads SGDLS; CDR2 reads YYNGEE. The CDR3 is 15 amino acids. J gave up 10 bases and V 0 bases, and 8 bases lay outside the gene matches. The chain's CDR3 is CASSVEGQGVKEQFF. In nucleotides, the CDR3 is TGTGCCAGCAGCGTAGAGGGACAGGGTGTTAAAGAGCAGTTCTTC.

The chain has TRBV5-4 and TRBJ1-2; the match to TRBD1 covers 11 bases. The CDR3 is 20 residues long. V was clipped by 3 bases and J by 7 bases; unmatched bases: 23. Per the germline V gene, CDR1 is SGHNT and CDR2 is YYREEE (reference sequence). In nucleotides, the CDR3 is TGTGCCAGCAGCTCCGGACAGGGGGCCCCCCTTTTCGCCTCGGGGAGTGGCTACACCTTC. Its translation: CASSSGQGAPLFASGSGYTF.

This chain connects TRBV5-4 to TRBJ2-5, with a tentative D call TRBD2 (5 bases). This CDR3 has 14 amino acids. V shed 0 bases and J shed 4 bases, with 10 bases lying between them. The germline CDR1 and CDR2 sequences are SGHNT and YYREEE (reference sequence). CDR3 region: CASSLEVGRETQYF. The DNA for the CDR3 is TGTGCCAGCAGCTTGGAGGTGGGGAGAGAGACCCAGTACTTC.

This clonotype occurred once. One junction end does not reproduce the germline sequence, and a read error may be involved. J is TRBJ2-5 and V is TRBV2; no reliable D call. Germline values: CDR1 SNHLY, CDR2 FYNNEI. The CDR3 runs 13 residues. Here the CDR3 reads CASSEEFQGTQYF. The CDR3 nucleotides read TGTGCCAGCAGTGAAGAGTTCCAAGGGACCCAGTACTTC.

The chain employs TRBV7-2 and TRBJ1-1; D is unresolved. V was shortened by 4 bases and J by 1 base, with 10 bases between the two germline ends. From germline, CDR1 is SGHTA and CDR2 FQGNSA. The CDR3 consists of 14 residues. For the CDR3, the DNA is TGTGCCAGCAGCTCCCTGGACTGGAACACTGAAGCTTTCTTT. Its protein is CASSSLDWNTEAFF.

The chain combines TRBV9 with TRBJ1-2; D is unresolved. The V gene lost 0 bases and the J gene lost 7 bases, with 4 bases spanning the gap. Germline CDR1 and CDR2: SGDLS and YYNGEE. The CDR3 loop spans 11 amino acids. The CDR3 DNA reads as TGTGCCAGCAGCGTAGGACTTGGCTACACCTTC. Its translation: CASSVGLGYTF.

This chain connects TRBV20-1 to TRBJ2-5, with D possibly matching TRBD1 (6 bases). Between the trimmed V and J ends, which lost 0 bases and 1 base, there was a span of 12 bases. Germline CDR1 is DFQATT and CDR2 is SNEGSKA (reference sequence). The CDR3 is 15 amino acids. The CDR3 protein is CSARDLYRVQETQYF. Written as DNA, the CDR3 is TGCAGTGCTAGAGATCTGTACAGGGTCCAAGAGACCCAGTACTTC.

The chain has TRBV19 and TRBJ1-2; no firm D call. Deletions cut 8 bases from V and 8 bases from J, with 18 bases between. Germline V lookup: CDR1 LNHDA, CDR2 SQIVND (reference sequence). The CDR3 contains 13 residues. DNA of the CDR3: TGTGCCAGTTTACTATCCAGGTCGGGCGGCTACACCTTC. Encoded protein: CASLLSRSGGYTF.

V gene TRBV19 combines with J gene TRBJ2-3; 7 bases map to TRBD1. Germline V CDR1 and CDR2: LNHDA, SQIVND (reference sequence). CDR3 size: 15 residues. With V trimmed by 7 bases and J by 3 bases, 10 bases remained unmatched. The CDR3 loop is CASMQDRVGTDTQYF. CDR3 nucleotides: TGTGCCAGTATGCAAGACAGGGTTGGGACAGATACGCAGTATTTT.

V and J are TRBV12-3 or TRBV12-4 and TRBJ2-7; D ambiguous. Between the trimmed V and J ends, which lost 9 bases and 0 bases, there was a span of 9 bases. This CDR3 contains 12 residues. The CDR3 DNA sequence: TGTGCCAGTGCCGGGCCCTCCTACGAGCAGTACTTC. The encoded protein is CASAGPSYEQYF.